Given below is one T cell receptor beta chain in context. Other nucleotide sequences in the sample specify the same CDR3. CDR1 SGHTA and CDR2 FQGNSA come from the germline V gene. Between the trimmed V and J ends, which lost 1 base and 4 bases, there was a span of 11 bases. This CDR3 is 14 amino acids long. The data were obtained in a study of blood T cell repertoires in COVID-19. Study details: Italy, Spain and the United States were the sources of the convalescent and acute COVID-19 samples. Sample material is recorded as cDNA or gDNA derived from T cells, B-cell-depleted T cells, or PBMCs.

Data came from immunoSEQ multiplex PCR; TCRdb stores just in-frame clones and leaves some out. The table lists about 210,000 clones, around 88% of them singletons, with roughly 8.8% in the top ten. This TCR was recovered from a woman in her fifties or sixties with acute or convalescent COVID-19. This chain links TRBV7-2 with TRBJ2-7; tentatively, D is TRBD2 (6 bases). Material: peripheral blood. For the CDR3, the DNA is TGTGCCAGCAGCTTAGTGGGTCTAGCGTACGAGCAGTACTTC. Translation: CASSLVGLAYEQYF. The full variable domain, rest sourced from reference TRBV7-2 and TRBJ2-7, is GAGVSQSPSNKVTEKGKDVELRCDPISGHTALYWYRQSLGQGLEFLIYFQGNSAPDKSGLPSDRFSAERTGGSVSTLTIQRTQQEDSAVYLCASSLVGLAYEQYFGPGTRLTVT.